This T cell receptor beta chain was recovered during a study of T cells in women clearing cervical HPV infection. Study-wide background: Donors had HPV16-related CIN3 or worse; 2 had invasive cancer.

Germline V gene sequence: CDR1 SGHRS, CDR2 YFSETQ. With 0 bases removed from V and 4 bases from J, the gap between germline ends came to 10 bases. CDR3 length: 14 residues. The method was immunoSEQ multiplex PCR; TCRdb's version includes in-frame clones alone and lacks a portion of them. In total, the table holds 40,000 or so clones. Of note for this clone: Its matching antigen is unknown. The observed sequence ends 3 residues before the CDR3 terminus, with the missing tail filled in from the germline J gene.

Study results and caveats: CIN3+ cases had significantly higher TCR repertoire richness than controls, but evenness did not differ.

The TCR was taken from a woman aged 18 to 69 with a cervical HPV16 infection that either progressed to CIN3+ or cleared (not recorded which). The V and J genes are TRBV5-1 and TRBJ1-1; a possible D gene is TRBD1 (6 bases). Sequencing input: blood buffy coat. The part of the CDR3 DNA that was read is TGCGCCAGCAGCTTGGAGGGGGGGATCACTGAA. Translation: CASSLEGGITE. The whole CDR3 is CASSLEGGITEAFF.